This entry concerns a single T cell receptor (beta chain). The sample belongs to a study of blood T cells in healthy people across ages. V was shortened by 2 bases and J by 0 bases, with 17 bases between the two germline ends. The CDR3 is 17 amino acids. Germline lookup yields CDR1 LGHNT and CDR2 FRNRAP. The authors ran a second PCR of roughly 7 to 11 cycles using a sample-barcoded 5' primer and a J-beta primer mix. TCRdb re-analysed the 5' RACE reads in MiXCR, keeping a single row per CDR3 protein. Of more than 1,400,000 distinct CDR3 sequences listed, approximately 40% are singletons. The TCR was taken from a woman under 30 in good health. The chain uses TRBV12-5 and TRBJ2-7; D perhaps matches TRBD1 (5 bases). Sequenced: blood. CDR3 DNA: TGTGCTAGTGGTTTGCCAACGACAGAACACTTCTCCTACGAGCAGTACTTC. It yields the protein CASGLPTTEHFSYEQYF.